This TCR beta chain stems from a study of CD8 T cells in Susac syndrome. Study in general: Patients with Susac syndrome were therapy-naive, on corticosteroids, or on intravenous immunoglobulin alone at blood draw.

Germline CDR1 and CDR2: KGHDR and SFDVKD. Trimming removed 3 bases from V and 5 bases from J; junction bases left unmatched: 11. The CDR3 is 16 residues long. RNA, at about 0.5 to 1 ug, was reverse transcribed with random hexamers. TCRdb independently ran MiXCR on the immunoSEQ multiplex PCR reads; one entry per CDR3 protein. The sample lists 84,000 or so distinct CDR3 sequences; about 96% were seen once. V gene TRBV24-1 combines with J gene TRBJ2-7, with 8 bases fitting TRBD1. The sequenced sample consisted of CD8+ T cells from PBMCs. The receptor's source is a human donor with Susac syndrome. CDR3 DNA sequence: TGTGCCACCAGTGATGAATCCGGGACAGGTGGCAACGAGCAGTACTTC. Translation: CATSDESGTGGNEQYF.